This TCR beta chain was sequenced in a study of blood T cell repertoires in COVID-19. Method: immunoSEQ multiplex PCR; TCRdb's copy keeps in-frame clones and lacks some. Of 150,000 or so clones in the sample, 85% were seen once. V lost 1 base, J lost 0 bases, and 5 bases stayed unmatched. In germline, CDR1 is LNHDA, CDR2 SQIVND (reference sequence). This CDR3 has 16 amino acids. Material: peripheral blood. The TCR comes from a woman aged 40-49 years with active or convalescent COVID-19. The V call is TRBV19, the J call TRBJ2-7; 8 positions agree with TRBD2. The CDR3 here is CASSIVAGGLSYEQYF. The CDR3 DNA follows: TGTGCCAGTAGTATAGTCGCGGGGGGCCTCTCCTACGAGCAGTACTTC. Drawing the rest from reference TRBV19 and TRBJ2-7, the complete variable domain is DGGITQSPKYLFRKEGQNVTLSCEQNLNHDAMYWYRQDPGQGLRLIYYSQIVNDFQKGDIAEGYSVSREKKESFPLTVTSAQKNPTAFYLCASSIVAGGLSYEQYFGPGTRLTVT.